This T cell receptor (beta chain) was sequenced during a study of PD-L1 blockade in urothelial cancer. Regarding time point: peripheral blood 6 weeks after treatment start. The assay was immunoSEQ multiplex PCR, and TCRdb's table has in-frame clones only and misses some. The profile shows approximately 44,000 clones, more than 80% of them singletons. Germline CDR1 SSHAT, CDR2 FNYEAQ (reference sequence). V was cut by 0 bases and J by 4 bases, with 18 bases left in between. CDR3 length: 18 amino acids. This clonotype originated in a man between 65 and 85 years old with urothelial cancer. Here the sequenced sample was PBMCs, taken around atezolizumab (anti-PD-L1) treatment. The genes are TRBV7-7 and TRBJ2-2, with D perhaps matching TRBD1 (6 bases). The CDR3 loop reads CASSLAFRGTIFTGELFF. CDR3 nucleotide sequence: TGTGCCAGCAGCTTAGCGTTCCGTGGGACAATATTCACCGGGGAGCTGTTTTTT.